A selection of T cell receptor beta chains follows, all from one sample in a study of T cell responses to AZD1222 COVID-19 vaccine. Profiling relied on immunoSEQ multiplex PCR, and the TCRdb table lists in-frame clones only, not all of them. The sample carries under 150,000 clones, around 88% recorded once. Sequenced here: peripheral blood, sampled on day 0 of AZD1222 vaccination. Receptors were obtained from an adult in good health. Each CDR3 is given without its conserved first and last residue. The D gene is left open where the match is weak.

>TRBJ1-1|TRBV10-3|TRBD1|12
AIRTTGDNTEAF
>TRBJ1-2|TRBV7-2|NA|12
ASSLDQGGYGYT
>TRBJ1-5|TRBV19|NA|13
ASSISRQGNQPQH
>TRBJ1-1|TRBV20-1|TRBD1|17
SASGLGGTGGYRDTEAF
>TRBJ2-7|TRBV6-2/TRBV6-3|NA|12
ASSTQYSRYEQY
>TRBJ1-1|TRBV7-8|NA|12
ASSLAEGLTEAF
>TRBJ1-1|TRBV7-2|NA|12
ASSLGQLNTEAF
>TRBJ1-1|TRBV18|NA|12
ASSPTGSPAEAF
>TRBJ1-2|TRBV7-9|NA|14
ASSLAAAAHHYGYT
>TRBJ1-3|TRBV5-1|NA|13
ASSLGRSSGNTIY
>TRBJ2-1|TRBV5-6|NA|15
ASSYPPGGGLYNEQF
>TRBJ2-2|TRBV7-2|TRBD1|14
ASSSWDRVFSGELF
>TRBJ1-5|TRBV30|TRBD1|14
AWSGPAGTGHQPQH
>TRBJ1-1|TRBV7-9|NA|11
ASSTGMNTEAF
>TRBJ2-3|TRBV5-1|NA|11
ASTQAPGDTQY
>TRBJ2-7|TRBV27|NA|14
ASSPPPRQGSYEQY
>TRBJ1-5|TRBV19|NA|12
ASSLTGSGQPQH
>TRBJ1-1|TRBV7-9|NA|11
ASSLTGNTEAF
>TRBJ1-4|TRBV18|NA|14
ASSPVWSSGDEKLF
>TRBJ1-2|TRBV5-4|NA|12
ASSLVGLDYGYT
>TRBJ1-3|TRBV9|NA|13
ASSGTPLSGNTIY
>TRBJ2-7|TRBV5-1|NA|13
ASSLGVGSYYEQY
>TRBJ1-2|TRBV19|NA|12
ASSMWGQSYGYT
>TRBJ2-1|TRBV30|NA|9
AWMGPDRQF
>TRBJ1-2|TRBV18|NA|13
ASSPPRTGQYGYT
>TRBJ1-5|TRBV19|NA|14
ASSIKRGSYNQPQH
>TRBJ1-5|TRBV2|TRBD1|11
ASRQGKDQPQH
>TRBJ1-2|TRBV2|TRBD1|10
ASRGQGSSYT
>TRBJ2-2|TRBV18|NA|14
ASSLAGILNTGELF
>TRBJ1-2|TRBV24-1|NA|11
ATSDRQDYGYT
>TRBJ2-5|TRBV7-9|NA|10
ASSATGETQY
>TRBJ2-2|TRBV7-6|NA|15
ASSPRGGGWNTGELF
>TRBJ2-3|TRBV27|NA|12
ASSLKGHTDTQY
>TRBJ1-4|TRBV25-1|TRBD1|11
ASFPDRGEKLF
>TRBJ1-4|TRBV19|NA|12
ASSFRTVNEKLF
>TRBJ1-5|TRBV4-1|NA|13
ASSQDGGGNQPQH
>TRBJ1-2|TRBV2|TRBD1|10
ASRQGPMGYT
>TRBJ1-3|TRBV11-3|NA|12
ASRLRGLENTIY
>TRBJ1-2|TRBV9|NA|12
ASSGSGANYGYT
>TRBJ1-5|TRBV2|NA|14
ASSEALRRVHQPQH
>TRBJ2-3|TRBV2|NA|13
ASRRGQGRGSGQY
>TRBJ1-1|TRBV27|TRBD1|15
ASSLQPGTGGSTEAF